The source of this TCR beta chain is a study of cytomegalovirus exposure and HLA in healthy donors. Study-level points and caveats: In vitro work confirmed that a few CMV-associated chains recognize CMV antigens. Later analysis reportedly placed an Asian-associated ancestry cluster below the roughly 700-donor mean in N-insertions.

Deletions cut 5 bases from V and 2 bases from J, with 10 bases between. Looked up from germline, CDR1 is KGHSH and CDR2 is LQKENI. CDR3 length: 13 residues. As to this clone: What it binds is not known.

The PCR made use of 60 Vbeta and 13 Jbeta primers. TCRdb's copy holds only in-frame clones and misses some; the assay was immunoSEQ multiplex PCR. The sample consists of more than 70,000 clones, about 67% of them appearing once. The TCR originated in a man aged 35-49 years in good health and CMV-seropositive. The J gene is TRBJ2-7, the V gene TRBV18; the D gene is possibly TRBD1 (5 bases). What was sequenced was PBMCs. The CDR3 region has the DNA TGTGCCAGCTCAACAGACAGTGCCTACGAGCAGTACTTC. It is translated as CASSTDSAYEQYF.